This T cell receptor (beta chain) was obtained from a study of T cell changes during pregnancy in multiple sclerosis (dated by TCRdb to between 2017 and 2020). Describing the broader study: Changes in the T cell repertoire over the course of pregnancy were examined in this study in women with multiple sclerosis.

Remarks on this clone: Its antigen remains unidentified. Per-base quality was not reported, and no clone a single base away is much larger than it.

Library prep was done by the immunoSEQ multiplex PCR assay. TCRdb holds this immuneACCESS table with in-frame rearrangements only. Some clones are missing; in checked studies, unresolved V genes explain under half, and the rest has no known cause. This sample has fewer than 90,000 clones in its table, and roughly 94% of those were observed once. Together, the top ten hold about 1.7% of the sample. Reading the germline V gene gives CDR1 SQVTM and CDR2 ANQGSEA. The CDR3 runs 12 residues from the cysteine to the phenylalanine. The read is trimmed to its CDR3 DNA, 36 bases read in frame from base 1. The junction carries 5 bases between V and J, which are trimmed by 3 bases and 0 bases respectively.

This receptor chain uses TRBV29-1 and TRBJ1-2, with the D segment identity uncertain. This specimen was peripheral blood, taken after pregnancy. This sequence originates from a female donor in good health, enrolled as a control in a pregnancy study. CDR3 region: CSVDRSNYGYTF. The DNA sequence is TGCAGCGTTGACAGGTCTAACTATGGCTACACCTTC. Beyond the CDR3, the reference TRBV29-1 and TRBJ1-2 genes provide the residues; the full variable domain reads: SAVISQKPSRDICQRGTSLTIQCQVDSQVTMMFWYRQQPGQSLTLIATANQGSEATYESGFVIDKFPISRPNLTFSTLTVSNMSPEDSSIYLCSVDRSNYGYTFGSGTRLTVV.